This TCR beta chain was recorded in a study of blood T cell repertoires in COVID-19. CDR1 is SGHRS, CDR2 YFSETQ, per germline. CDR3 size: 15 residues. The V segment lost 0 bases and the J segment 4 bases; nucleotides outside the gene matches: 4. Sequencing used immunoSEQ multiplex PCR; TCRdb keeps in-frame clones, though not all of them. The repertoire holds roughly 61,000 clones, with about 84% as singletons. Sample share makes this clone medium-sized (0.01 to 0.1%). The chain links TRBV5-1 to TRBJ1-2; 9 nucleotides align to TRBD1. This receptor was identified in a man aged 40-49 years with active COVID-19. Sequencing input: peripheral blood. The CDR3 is CASSLAPGQGYGYTF. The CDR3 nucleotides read TGCGCCAGCAGCTTGGCACCGGGACAGGGCTATGGCTACACCTTC.